Shown below are 27 T cell receptor beta chains from a single sample sequenced in a study of blood T cell repertoires in COVID-19. Sequencing was performed with immunoSEQ multiplex PCR; in TCRdb, only in-frame clones are kept and a portion is missing. This sample yields roughly 220,000 clones, of which 75% to 90% are seen a single time; over 7% belongs to the top ten. Material for sequencing was peripheral blood. These receptors were obtained from a woman of 80 years or more with COVID-19, enrolled during active disease.

The genes are TRBV27 and TRBJ1-4; no definite D call. This CDR3 has 12 amino acids. Deletions cut 8 bases from V and 7 bases from J, with 11 bases between. CDR1 is MNHEY, CDR2 SMNVEV, per germline (reference sequence). CDR3 coding DNA: TGTGCCAGCGGGCTGATCGGTGAAAAACTGTTTTTT. It is translated as CASGLIGEKLFF.

CDR3 bases: TGTGCCTGGAGTCTAAGATATGGCTACACCTTC. It is translated as CAWSLRYGYTF. V usage is TRBV30 and J usage is TRBJ1-2; D call uncertain. The CDR3 loop spans 11 amino acids. V was cut by 2 bases and J by 5 bases, with 6 bases left in between. Germline V gene lookup returns CDR1 GTSNPN and CDR2 SVGIG (reference sequence).

This chain joins TRBV27 and TRBJ2-4; D may be TRBD1 (6 bases). Germline V gene lookup returns CDR1 MNHEY and CDR2 SMNVEV (reference sequence). The length of the CDR3 is 18 residues. V lost 3 bases and J 0 bases, leaving 18 bases between the germline ends. The CDR3 loop reads CASSLGLGQSLAKNIQYF. In DNA form, the CDR3 reads TGTGCCAGCAGTTTGGGGCTCGGACAGTCCCTAGCCAAAAACATTCAGTACTTC.

This clone was seen only once. The chain combines TRBV7-2 with TRBJ2-7; TRBD2 matches at 10 bases. The CDR3 length is 14 residues. Germline CDR1 reads SGHTA; CDR2 reads FQGNSA. V was pared by 5 bases and J by 3 bases, with 4 bases of the junction left unmatched. CDR3 residues: CASSALAGVYEQYF. The CDR3 DNA is TGTGCCAGCAGCGCCCTAGCGGGAGTCTACGAGCAGTACTTC.

Only a few counts were recorded for this clone. This chain uses TRBV18 with TRBJ2-1; D perhaps matches TRBD1 (5 bases). Trimming took 6 bases from V and 10 from J, leaving 22 bases between them. The germline CDR1 and CDR2 sequences are KGHSH and LQKENI. This CDR3 comprises 15 residues. The CDR3 sequence is CASSQGRGWLWEQFF. The CDR3 nucleotides read TGTGCCAGCTCCCAAGGAAGGGGATGGTTGTGGGAGCAGTTCTTC.

A few counts support this clone. The genes are TRBV4-2 and TRBJ1-1, with a weak D call TRBD1 (5 bases). Germline V gene lookup returns CDR1 LGHNA and CDR2 YNFKEQ. CDR3 length: 15 residues. V lost 1 base, J lost 5 bases, and 14 bases lay in between. For the CDR3, the DNA is TGTGCCAGCAGCCAAGCCCGCCCAGGGCGAACTGAAGCTTTCTTT. It translates to CASSQARPGRTEAFF.

This clone was observed a few times. The DNA for the CDR3 is TGTGCCAGCTCCCGGGACAGGGACTCCTACGAGCAGTACTTC. The encoded protein is CASSRDRDSYEQYF. The J gene is TRBJ2-7, the V gene TRBV18, with 9 bases fitting TRBD1. Germline CDR1 is KGHSH and CDR2 is LQKENI. CDR3 size: 14 residues. Trimming cost V 6 bases and J 0 bases; bases outside gene matches: 3.

J is TRBJ1-2 and V is TRBV29-1; no clear D. Trimming pared 2 bases from V and 6 bases from J, leaving 13 bases between. The germline V gene has CDR1 SQVTM and CDR2 ANQGSEA. CDR3 size: 13 residues. DNA for the CDR3: TGCAGCGTTGAACGGTCCGGGGTAGATGGCTACACCTTC. It yields the protein CSVERSGVDGYTF.

About this clone: Other DNA sequences in the sample encode the same CDR3. The genes are TRBV28 and TRBJ2-7, with 12 nucleotides matching TRBD1. The CDR3 has 15 residues. Trimming at V came to 4 bases and at J to 4 bases, leaving 5 bases not matched to a gene. CDR1 MDHEN and CDR2 SYDVKM come from the germline V gene. CDR3 nucleotide sequence: TGTGCCAGCAGTTCGCCGGGACAGGGGGCATACGAGCAGTACTTC. Protein: CASSSPGQGAYEQYF.

The chain carries TRBV29-1 and TRBJ2-3, with 8 nucleotides matching TRBD1. V shed 3 bases and J 5 bases; nucleotides not matched to a gene: 4. CDR1 and CDR2 from the germline V gene are SQVTM and ANQGSEA. This CDR3 spans 13 amino acids. The CDR3 spells CSVEQGAGDTQYF. The CDR3 DNA follows: TGCAGCGTTGAGCAGGGGGCGGGAGATACGCAGTATTTT.

The chain joins TRBV30 to TRBJ2-1; 10 nucleotides line up with TRBD2. Germline lookup yields CDR1 GTSNPN and CDR2 SVGIG (reference sequence). This CDR3 spans 13 amino acids. The trim removed 3 bases at V and 7 bases at J, leaving 3 bases unmatched. DNA for the CDR3: TGTGCCTGGAGAAGAGCGGGAGGGAATGAGCAGTTCTTC. Its translation is CAWRRAGGNEQFF.

The V call is TRBV2, the J call TRBJ1-4, with 9 bases fitting TRBD1. The CDR3 runs 14 residues. Germline CDR1 reads SNHLY; CDR2 reads FYNNEI. The junction had 5 bases not matched to a gene; V was cut back by 7 bases and J by 5 bases. The CDR3 reads CASTGQGRNEKLFF. The DNA for the CDR3 is TGTGCCAGCACAGGACAGGGGCGGAATGAAAAACTGTTTTTT.

DNA for the CDR3: TGTGCCAGTCGAAAGTCGGAGAGGAACACTGAAGCTTTCTTT. Translating it yields CASRKSERNTEAFF. The chain joins TRBV19 to TRBJ1-1, with D unclear. The CDR3 is made up of 14 amino acids. Trimming stripped 8 bases from V and 1 base from J, with 14 bases between. Germline CDR1 and CDR2: LNHDA and SQIVND (reference sequence).

The chain recombines TRBV2 with TRBJ1-1; D gene unclear. V was clipped by 8 bases and J by 10 bases, with 11 bases between them. Germline CDR1 and CDR2: SNHLY and FYNNEI. This CDR3 region has 10 residues. This CDR3 reads CASARGGAFF. CDR3 bases: TGTGCCAGCGCCCGGGGTGGAGCTTTCTTT. Full variable domain (remainder filled in from reference TRBV2 and TRBJ1-1): EPEVTQTPSHQVTQMGQEVILRCVPISNHLYFYWYRQILGQKVEFLVSFYNNEISEKSEIFDDQFSVERPDGSNFTLKIRSTKLEDSAMYFCASARGGAFFGQGTRLTVV.

This clone was seen just once. This rearrangement joins TRBV5-1 to TRBJ1-1; 7 positions agree with TRBD1. Germline loops: CDR1 SGHRS, CDR2 YFSETQ. The trim removed 3 bases at V and 2 bases at J, leaving 4 bases unmatched. The CDR3 contains 14 residues. The CDR3 nucleotides are TGCGCCAGCAGCTCGGACAGGAGAAACACTGAAGCTTTCTTT. It specifies CASSSDRRNTEAFF. Filled out from reference TRBV5-1 and TRBJ1-1, the complete variable domain reads KAGVTQTPRYLIKTRGQQVTLSCSPISGHRSVSWYQQTPGQGLQFLFEYFSETQRNKGNFPGRFSGRQFSNSRSEMNVSTLELGDSALYLCASSSDRRNTEAFFGQGTRLTVV.

This clone was detected a few times. The J gene is TRBJ2-5, the V gene TRBV29-1, with D perhaps TRBD1 (5 bases). CDR1 and CDR2 (germline): SQVTM, ANQGSEA. The CDR3 is 12 amino acids. Trimming took 7 bases from V and 2 from J, leaving 11 bases between them. In DNA, the CDR3 is TGCAGCGCAAAACAGGCTCAAGAGACCCAGTACTTC. It codes for CSAKQAQETQYF.

Only one count was recorded for this clone. The CDR3 sequence is CASRLQGARETQYF. The CDR3 DNA reads TGTGCCAGCAGATTACAGGGTGCACGGGAGACCCAGTACTTC. This chain joins TRBV6-5 and TRBJ2-5; maybe TRBD1 (6 bases). The V gene's germline CDR1 is MNHEY and CDR2 SVGAGI. V gave up 6 bases and J gave up 5 bases, with 16 bases separating them. This CDR3 has 14 amino acids.

The chain uses TRBV12-3 or TRBV12-4 and TRBJ2-3; maybe TRBD1 (5 bases). The CDR3 covers 13 residues. The V and J ends lost 6 bases and 3 bases respectively, with 10 bases between them. The CDR3: CASSLTETDTQYF. Here the CDR3 DNA reads TGTGCCAGCAGCCTGACAGAAACAGATACGCAGTATTTT.

The CDR3 spells CASSQDIAGVETQYF. For the CDR3, the DNA is TGTGCCAGCAGCCAAGATATAGCGGGGGTGGAGACCCAGTACTTC. This chain joins TRBV3-1 (or the pseudogene TRBV3-2) and TRBJ2-5; 9 bases are shared with TRBD2. The V and J ends lost 0 bases and 5 bases, in that order; junction bases with no gene match: 4. CDR1 is LGHDT, CDR2 YNNKEL, per germline (reference sequence). This CDR3 region has 15 residues.

V is TRBV10-3 and J is TRBJ1-2, with TRBD1 as a possible D gene (5 bases). V was clipped by 1 base and J by 1 base, with 10 bases between them. Germline CDR1 ENHRY, CDR2 SYGVKD. CDR3 length equals 15 residues. The CDR3 protein is CAISEFAGINYGYTF. CDR3 DNA sequence: TGTGCCATCAGTGAGTTTGCAGGGATTAACTATGGCTACACCTTC.

At least ten counts were recorded for this clone. The gene calls are TRBV5-1 and TRBJ2-1; 10 bases fit TRBD2. The germline V gene encodes CDR1 SGHRS and CDR2 YFSETQ. J lost 7 bases, V lost 0 bases, and 4 bases had no gene match. The CDR3 contains 15 residues. The DNA of the CDR3 is TGCGCCAGCAGCTTGGAGCGGGGGGGCTCGAATGAGCAGTTCTTC. Translated: CASSLERGGSNEQFF. The full variable domain, in which reference TRBV5-1 and TRBJ2-1 provide the parts outside the CDR3, is KAGVTQTPRYLIKTRGQQVTLSCSPISGHRSVSWYQQTPGQGLQFLFEYFSETQRNKGNFPGRFSGRQFSNSRSEMNVSTLELGDSALYLCASSLERGGSNEQFFGPGTRLTVL.

V usage is TRBV5-4 and J usage is TRBJ2-3; 7 bases align to TRBD2. The germline V gene has CDR1 SGHNT and CDR2 YYREEE (reference sequence). The trim removed 0 bases at V and 1 base at J, leaving 8 bases unmatched. This CDR3 comprises 17 residues. The CDR3 loop is CASSLGGTSARTDTQYF. CDR3 in DNA: TGTGCCAGCAGCTTGGGGGGTACTAGCGCACGCACAGATACGCAGTATTTT. Combining the CDR3 with reference TRBV5-4 and TRBJ2-3 gives the whole variable domain ETGVTQSPTHLIKTRGQQVTLRCSSQSGHNTVSWYQQALGQGPQFIFQYYREEENGRGNFPPRFSGLQFPNYSSELNVNALELDDSALYLCASSLGGTSARTDTQYFGPGTRLTVL.

The chain carries TRBV19 and TRBJ2-5; TRBD2 matches at 9 bases. V was pared by 7 bases and J by 3 bases, with 9 bases of the junction left unmatched. The CDR3 loop spans 15 amino acids. The germline V gene has CDR1 LNHDA and CDR2 SQIVND (reference sequence). The chain's CDR3 is CASNSLGGGEETQYF. The CDR3 DNA sequence: TGTGCCAGTAATTCTCTAGGCGGGGGGGAAGAGACCCAGTACTTC.

This clone was detected only a few times. The chain recombines TRBV5-1 with TRBJ2-3, with 9 bases aligning to TRBD1. The CDR3 sequence is 14 residues long. The germline V gene encodes CDR1 SGHRS and CDR2 YFSETQ. V was clipped by 3 bases and J by 6 bases; unmatched bases: 5. CDR3 loop: CASSSWTGADTQYF. CDR3 bases: TGCGCCAGCAGCTCCTGGACAGGGGCGGATACGCAGTATTTT. Using reference TRBV5-1 and TRBJ2-3 for the parts outside the CDR3, the full variable domain is KAGVTQTPRYLIKTRGQQVTLSCSPISGHRSVSWYQQTPGQGLQFLFEYFSETQRNKGNFPGRFSGRQFSNSRSEMNVSTLELGDSALYLCASSSWTGADTQYFGPGTRLTVL.

This chain uses TRBV18 with TRBJ2-5; TRBD1 matches 7 bases. The V gene end was trimmed by 8 bases and the J gene end by 1 base; junction bases not matched to a gene: 4. The V gene's germline CDR1 is KGHSH and CDR2 LQKENI. The CDR3 is made up of 13 amino acids. In DNA form, the CDR3 reads TGTGCCAGCGCAGACAGGGTCCAAGAGACCCAGTACTTC. It specifies CASADRVQETQYF.

J is TRBJ2-4 and V is TRBV7-2; tentative D call: TRBD1 (7 bases). The CDR3 contains 17 residues. The germline CDR1 and CDR2 sequences are SGHTA and FQGNSA. The V end lost 4 bases, the J end lost 0 bases, and 16 bases lay between the germline ends. The CDR3 DNA follows: TGTGCCAGCAGCTCCCCCGCAGGGGGGATAGCCAAAAACATTCAGTACTTC. Translation: CASSSPAGGIAKNIQYF.

The V gene is TRBV21-1, the J gene TRBJ2-5; the table calls TRBD1, which could not be checked here. TRBV21-1 counts as a pseudogene. This CDR3 has 17 residues. CDR3 DNA: TGTGCCAGCAGCAAAGGACCGGACAGGGTTCCTCAAGAGACCCAGTACTTC. Amino acids: CASSKGPDRVPQETQYF.